This is a list of T cell receptor beta chains from one sample in a study of cytomegalovirus exposure and HLA in healthy donors. Sequencing was performed with immunoSEQ multiplex PCR; in TCRdb, only in-frame clones are kept and a portion is missing. Of about 160,000 clones listed, 75% to 95% are singletons. The specimen sequenced was PBMCs. The receptor source for this set is a woman aged 18 to 35 in good health and CMV-seropositive. Both conserved end residues are part of each CDR3. Each record gives: J gene, V gene, clone size, D gene, CDR3 DNA, CDR3 protein. A D gene is named only where the DNA matches it firmly. Some rows mark clone size as missing; the rest say once, few, many or name a class of expanded clone.

TRBJ2-7 | TRBV27 | NA | TRBD2 | TGTGCCAGCAGTTTAGACGGGGGGGCCATCGCCTACGAGCAGTACTTC | CASSLDGGAIAYEQYF
TRBJ2-2 | TRBV2 | NA | TRBD2 | TGTGCCAGCAGAGACGGACTAGCGGGGGCTGGCGGGGAGCTGTTTTTT | CASRDGLAGAGGELFF
TRBJ1-6 | TRBV5-1 | NA | NA | TGCGCCAGCAGCCCTGGACAGCCAGGCAATTCACCCCTCCACTTT | CASSPGQPGNSPLHF
TRBJ2-2 | TRBV6-5 | NA | NA | TGTGCCAGCACCCCCCTACCACGGGCCGGGGAGCTGTTTTTT | CASTPLPRAGELFF
TRBJ1-2 | TRBV6-5 | NA | NA | TGTGCCAGCAGAACCGGGAGCTATGGCTACACCTTC | CASRTGSYGYTF
TRBJ1-4 | TRBV28 | NA | NA | TGTGCCAGCAGGTGGACAACAACTAATGAAAAACTGTTTTTT | CASRWTTTNEKLFF
TRBJ1-1 | TRBV7-2 | NA | TRBD1 | TGTGCCAGCAGCTCTCAGGGGGCGCAGCCGAACACTGAAGCTTTCTTT | CASSSQGAQPNTEAFF
TRBJ1-2 | TRBV5-4 | NA | NA | TGTGCCAGCAGCTTGGGTCAGGAACCCTATGGCTACACCTTC | CASSLGQEPYGYTF
TRBJ2-5 | TRBV7-9 | NA | TRBD2 | TGTGCCAGCAGCCTAGCGGGGGGTTTAGAGACCCAGTACTTC | CASSLAGGLETQYF
TRBJ2-3 | TRBV9 | NA | TRBD2 | TGTGCCAGCAGCGTCGGAGCGGGAGTGAGCACAGATACGCAGTATTTT | CASSVGAGVSTDTQYF
TRBJ2-1 | TRBV30 | NA | TRBD2 | TGTGCCTGGAGTGTAAGGACTAGCGGGGGGGCTGAGCAGTTCTTC | CAWSVRTSGGAEQFF
TRBJ2-7 | TRBV10-3 | NA | TRBD2 | TGTGCCATCAGGGCCGGGACTAGCGGCGCCTACGAGCAGTACTTC | CAIRAGTSGAYEQYF
TRBJ2-2 | TRBV7-2 | NA | TRBD1 | TGTGCCAGCAGCCGCAGACAGGGGAACACCGGGGAGCTGTTTTTT | CASSRRQGNTGELFF
TRBJ2-5 | TRBV4-2 | NA | TRBD2 | TGTGCCAGCAGCCAAGGTCGGGAGGTTCAGACCCAGTACTTC | CASSQGREVQTQYF
TRBJ1-1 | TRBV7-2 | NA | TRBD1 | TGTGCCAGCAGCCGCCGACAGGGCAGTGACACTGAAGCTTTCTTT | CASSRRQGSDTEAFF
TRBJ1-5 | TRBV5-5 | few | NA | TGTGCCAGCAGCTTGGCCGGGAATCAGCCCCAGCATTTT | CASSLAGNQPQHF
TRBJ2-7 | TRBV7-2 | NA | TRBD2 | TGTGCCAGCAGCTTAATGACTAGCGGGAGTAGTAGGTGGTCCTACGAGCAGTACTTC | CASSLMTSGSSRWSYEQYF
TRBJ2-2 | TRBV9 | NA | NA | TGTGCCAGCAGCGTAGAGGGGACCGGGGAGCTGTTTTTT | CASSVEGTGELFF
TRBJ1-5 | TRBV5-4 | NA | NA | TGTGCCAGCAGCGCTGCCGCGGGGTTCAATCAGCCCCAGCATTTT | CASSAAAGFNQPQHF
TRBJ2-1 | TRBV11-3 | once | NA | TGTGCCAGCAGCTTAGATTCAGGGGCCGATGAGCAGTTCTTC | CASSLDSGADEQFF
TRBJ1-1 | TRBV18 | NA | TRBD1 | TGTGCCAGCTCACCACTCCTTTTGGGACAGTCGAACACTGAAGCTTTCTTT | CASSPLLLGQSNTEAFF
TRBJ2-3 | TRBV15 | NA | TRBD2 | TGTGCCACCAGCACCCGGGAGGCTCCTGATACGCAGTATTTT | CATSTREAPDTQYF
TRBJ2-5 | TRBV19 | NA | TRBD2 | TGTGCCAGTAGTATCGGGGGGATTGAGACCCAGTACTTC | CASSIGGIETQYF
TRBJ2-7 | TRBV7-2 | few | NA | TGTGCCAGCAGCTTAGTTCATACAACCTACGAGCAGTACTTC | CASSLVHTTYEQYF
TRBJ2-5 | TRBV25-1 | NA | NA | TGTGCCAGCAGTGAATACGAAGGAGGGCAGGGTGACAAAGAGACCCAGTACTTC | CASSEYEGGQGDKETQYF
TRBJ1-1 | TRBV28 | NA | TRBD1 | TGTGCCAGCAGTTTGAGGACAGGGGGTGGGAACACTGAAGCTTTCTTT | CASSLRTGGGNTEAFF
TRBJ1-6 | TRBV27 | NA | NA | TGTGCCAGCAGTCTGAGCTCCTATAATTCACCCCTCCACTTT | CASSLSSYNSPLHF
TRBJ1-5 | TRBV11-1 | NA | NA | TGTGCCAAAAGGGGTCAGGCAGTGGGCAATCAGCCCCAGCATTTT | CAKRGQAVGNQPQHF
TRBJ2-3 | TRBV5-4 | NA | NA | TGTGCCAGCAGCTGGGGAGAAGGGACAGATACGCAGTATTTT | CASSWGEGTDTQYF
TRBJ2-5 | TRBV27 | NA | NA | TGTGCCAGCAGTCCCCGGTCGTTGAGCGGTCAAGAGACCCAGTACTTC | CASSPRSLSGQETQYF
TRBJ2-7 | TRBV25-1 | few | NA | TGTGCCAGCTCGTTCGGGTACGAGCAGTACTTC | CASSFGYEQYF
TRBJ1-1 | TRBV5-1 | NA | TRBD1 | TGCGCCAGCAGCTCGGTTCCCGGACAGGGGACTGAAGCTTTCTTT | CASSSVPGQGTEAFF
TRBJ2-7 | TRBV18 | NA | NA | TGTGCCAGCTCACCAGAGGTGTCCTACGAGCAGTACTTC | CASSPEVSYEQYF
TRBJ1-5 | TRBV21-1 | once | NA | TGTGCCAGCAGCAATCTGGGAGGGAATCAGCCCCAGCATTTT | CASSNLGGNQPQHF
TRBJ2-7 | TRBV28 | NA | NA | TGTGCCAGCAGTTTCGGGTCGGGGGCCTACGAGCAGTACTTC | CASSFGSGAYEQYF
TRBJ2-7 | TRBV27 | NA | NA | TGTGCCAGCGTTGGGCCGGGGGAGCAGTACTTC | CASVGPGEQYF
TRBJ1-3 | TRBV4-1 | NA | TRBD1 | TGCGCCAGCAGCCAAGATCCGGGGACAGTGAGGGGAAACACCATATATTTT | CASSQDPGTVRGNTIYF
TRBJ2-7 | TRBV6-1 | NA | TRBD1 | TGTGCCAGCAGTGAAGTCGGGACAGGGTCCCACGAGCAGTACTTC | CASSEVGTGSHEQYF
TRBJ2-3 | TRBV7-6 | NA | NA | TGTGCCAGCAGTTGGGGGTGGCAGGGGCAAATCACAGATACGCAGTATTTT | CASSWGWQGQITDTQYF
TRBJ1-2 | TRBV6-5 | NA | TRBD1 | TGTGCCAGCAGACCCGACAGGGGAGCTAACTATGGCTACACCTTC | CASRPDRGANYGYTF
TRBJ1-2 | TRBV5-4 | NA | TRBD1 | TGTGCCAGCAGCCCTCCGGACAGGGGGTATGGCTACACCTTC | CASSPPDRGYGYTF
TRBJ2-5 | TRBV5-5 | few | NA | TGTGCCAGCAGCTTGGGGGCACTCCAAGAGACCCAGTACTTC | CASSLGALQETQYF
TRBJ1-1 | TRBV7-2 | NA | NA | TGTGCCAGCAGCTCAGGGGCCGTGAACACTGAAGCTTTCTTT | CASSSGAVNTEAFF
TRBJ1-1 | TRBV5-1 | NA | NA | TGCGCCAGCAGCTTGGACCAGGGCTTAGAAGCTTTCTTT | CASSLDQGLEAFF
TRBJ2-2 | TRBV10-2 | NA | TRBD2 | TGCGCCAGCAGTACCGGGACTAGCGGGAGTCAAACCGGGGAGCTGTTTTTT | CASSTGTSGSQTGELFF
TRBJ1-1 | TRBV7-6 | once | NA | TGTGCCAGCAGCTTACAGAGCAGGGTTCTGAACACTGAAGCTTTCTTT | CASSLQSRVLNTEAFF
TRBJ1-2 | TRBV25-1 | NA | NA | TGTGCCAGCAGTGAGGTAGAGGGGGTAGGCTATGGCTACACCTTC | CASSEVEGVGYGYTF
TRBJ2-1 | TRBV7-3 | NA | TRBD2 | TGTGCCAGCAGCCCCCCGCTAGCGGGAGCCCCTCTTGGGTCCTACAATGAGCAGTTCTTC | CASSPPLAGAPLGSYNEQFF
TRBJ2-3 | TRBV11-1 | NA | TRBD2 | TGTGCCAGCAGCCGTAGCGGGGGGACTGCAGATACGCAGTATTTT | CASSRSGGTADTQYF
TRBJ1-3 | TRBV9 | NA | TRBD1 | TGTGCCAGCAGCGTCCAGACAGGGGGGTCTGGAAACACCATATATTTT | CASSVQTGGSGNTIYF
TRBJ2-4 | TRBV15 | NA | NA | TGTGCCACCAGCAGCAGGGGTTTTGGGGCCAAAAACATTCAGTACTTC | CATSSRGFGAKNIQYF
TRBJ1-1 | TRBV14 | NA | TRBD1 | TGTGCCAGCAGCCAAGGGCTAAGACAGGGGCTAGGTGAAGCTTTCTTT | CASSQGLRQGLGEAFF
TRBJ2-1 | TRBV13 | few | NA | TGTGCCAGCAGCTTAGAACGGGGCAATGAGCAGTTCTTC | CASSLERGNEQFF
TRBJ2-4 | TRBV4-1 | NA | NA | TGCGCCAGCAGCCAACCTACAGCCCGGGAAGCCAAAAACATTCAGTACTTC | CASSQPTAREAKNIQYF
TRBJ2-4 | TRBV29-1 | once | TRBD2 | TGCAGCGTCCAAAACTCCGGGACAGGGACTAGCGGGGGCAAGGGGGCCAAAAACATTCAGTACTTC | CSVQNSGTGTSGGKGAKNIQYF
TRBJ2-7 | TRBV27 | few | NA | TGTGCCAGCAGTTCAGGTCCTGGTTACGAGCAGTACTTC | CASSSGPGYEQYF
TRBJ1-6 | TRBV2 | NA | TRBD1 | TGTGCCAGCAGGGCAGACAGGGGGCGGGTAGATTCACCCCTCCACTTT | CASRADRGRVDSPLHF